Sequencing of this T cell receptor beta chain was carried out in a study of blood T cell repertoires in COVID-19. Overall study: The origin of the acute and convalescent COVID-19 samples was the United States, Italy and Spain. T cells, B-cell-depleted T cells, or PBMCs provided the cDNA or gDNA that served as material.

This CDR3 spans 15 amino acids. Germline CDR1 is SGHAT and CDR2 is FQNNGV. Germline trimming cut 6 bases from V and 0 bases from J; bases unmatched to any gene: 6. Authors' processing steps: Amplification from reference gene primers served as the basis for estimated nucleated cell counts. Only in-frame clones appear in the TCRdb table, and some are missing; sequencing was by immunoSEQ multiplex PCR. V and J calls and clone size are given by that table; D and trimming were obtained from the DNA. The sample gives roughly 260,000 clones, less than 90% of which show up once; 4% is in the top ten. The chain employs TRBV11-2 and TRBJ1-1; 8 positions agree with TRBD1. The source of this sequence is a man aged 55 to 70 who had recovered from COVID-19. The sample taken for sequencing was peripheral blood. The CDR3 region has the DNA TGTGCCAGCAGGGGGCGGGACAGGATGAACACTGAAGCTTTCTTT. This translates into CASRGRDRMNTEAFF.